The 10 T cell receptor beta chains listed next were all sequenced from one sample in a study of beta chain features in type 1 diabetes. Study-wide points: The study found moderately but significantly shorter TCRB CDR3s in all four CD4+ subsets of Type 1 diabetes patients.

Expressed TCRB transcripts were sequenced, since all the RNA that had been isolated was reverse transcribed. Here immunoSEQ multiplex PCR was the method, and the copy in TCRdb shows in-frame clones only, minus some. This table has over 100,000 clones, over 15% appearing once. Their antigen targets remain unknown. The specimen sequenced was central memory CD4+ T cells from blood. The receptors were gathered from a man in his thirties or forties with type 1 diabetes.

This clone was seen more than once but under ten times. The V call is TRBV9, the J call TRBJ2-3; D is unresolved. The CDR3 length is 14 residues. V lost 2 bases and J 0 bases, leaving 7 bases between the germline ends. In germline, CDR1 is SGDLS, CDR2 YYNGEE. The DNA for the CDR3 is TGTGCCAGCAGCGTTGGGGTTAGCACAGATACGCAGTATTTT. Amino acids: CASSVGVSTDTQYF. The full variable domain, its missing parts supplied by reference TRBV9 and TRBJ2-3, is DSGVTQTPKHLITATGQRVTLRCSPRSGDLSVYWYQQSLDQGLQFLIQYYNGEERAKGNILERFSAQQFPDLHSELNLSSLELGDSALYFCASSVGVSTDTQYFGPGTRLTVL.

In regard to this clone: A read error is possible here, since a much larger clone lies one base away. The chain couples TRBV29-1 to TRBJ1-2; unclear D gene. V lost 4 bases to trimming and J lost 8 bases, with 14 bases between them. Germline CDR1 and CDR2: SQVTM and ANQGSEA. The length of the CDR3 is 12 residues. The CDR3, as DNA: TGCAGCGTTGCTAGGCTTCGGATAGGCTACACCTTC. Residues: CSVARLRIGYTF.

The chain is built from TRBV4-2 and TRBJ2-3, with 9 bases lining up with TRBD2. With V trimmed by 3 bases and J by 3 bases, 10 bases remained unmatched. The length of the CDR3 is 17 residues. Germline lookup yields CDR1 LGHNA and CDR2 YNFKEQ. CDR3: CASSQAGALAGTDTQYF. DNA of the CDR3: TGTGCCAGCAGCCAGGCGGGGGCGCTAGCGGGGACAGATACGCAGTATTTT.

This clone has a handful of counts. The V and J genes are TRBV7-2 and TRBJ1-2; D may be TRBD1 (5 bases). Germline V lookup: CDR1 SGHTA, CDR2 FQGNSA. V lost 5 bases to trimming and J lost 0 bases, with 13 bases between them. The CDR3 runs 15 residues. CDR3 bases: TGTGCCAGCAGCCAACGGGACGGAGCTAACTATGGCTACACCTTC. Its protein is CASSQRDGANYGYTF.

J is TRBJ2-1 and V is TRBV7-2; D unclear. Germline V gene data show CDR1 as SGHTA and CDR2 as FQGNSA. Trimming cost V 1 base and J 7 bases, with 11 bases left between them. This CDR3 is 14 amino acids long. CDR3 amino acids: CASSLDLDGNEQFF. CDR3 sequence (DNA): TGTGCCAGCAGCTTAGATCTTGATGGGAATGAGCAGTTCTTC.

V and J are TRBV4-3 and TRBJ2-4; D is undetermined. Germline assignment: CDR1 LGHNA and CDR2 YSLEER. The germline V and J ends were trimmed by 2 bases and 10 bases, with 3 bases remaining between them. The CDR3 is 10 amino acids. The CDR3, as DNA: TGCGCCAGCAGCCAACGGATTCAGTACTTC. Encoded protein: CASSQRIQYF.

The rearrangement joins TRBV7-2 to TRBJ2-7, with 8 bases aligning to TRBD2. V lost 6 bases, J lost 1 base, and 8 bases stayed unmatched. The CDR3 sequence is 15 residues long. CDR1 is SGHTA and CDR2 is FQGNSA in the germline V gene. DNA for the CDR3: TGTGCCAGCAGATGGAGCGGGGGAGCATCCTACGAGCAGTACTTC. This codes for CASRWSGGASYEQYF. The variable domain in full, with the rest retrieved from reference TRBV7-2 and TRBJ2-7, is GAGVSQSPSNKVTEKGKDVELRCDPISGHTALYWYRQSLGQGLEFLIYFQGNSAPDKSGLPSDRFSAERTGGSVSTLTIQRTQQEDSAVYLCASRWSGGASYEQYFGPGTRLTVT.

In its sample, this clone was seen a few times. The chain uses TRBV7-6 and TRBJ2-3, with D unresolved. V was pared by 1 base and J by 4 bases, with 9 bases between. CDR1 SGHVS and CDR2 FNYEAQ come from the germline V gene. The CDR3 has 14 amino acids. CDR3 sequence reads: CASSLGPMADTQYF. In nucleotides, the CDR3 is TGTGCCAGCAGCTTAGGTCCCATGGCAGATACGCAGTATTTT.

This clone was seen more than once but under ten times. The J gene is TRBJ2-3, the V gene TRBV2; 9 bases align to TRBD2. CDR3 length: 13 residues. Germline lookup yields CDR1 SNHLY and CDR2 FYNNEI. J gave up 3 bases and V 7 bases, and 2 bases lay outside the gene matches. The CDR3 bases are TGTGCCAGCACAGGACTAGCGACAGATACGCAGTATTTT. Its translation: CASTGLATDTQYF.

Only a few counts were recorded for this clone. V is TRBV7-2 and J is TRBJ2-1, with D perhaps being TRBD1 or TRBD2 (5 bases each). This CDR3 has 13 amino acids. With 4 bases removed from V and 6 bases from J, the gap between germline ends came to 10 bases. Germline-derived CDR1 and CDR2 are SGHTA and FQGNSA. The CDR3 here is CASSYHGTNEQFF. Written as DNA, the CDR3 is TGTGCCAGCAGCTACCATGGGACCAATGAGCAGTTCTTC.